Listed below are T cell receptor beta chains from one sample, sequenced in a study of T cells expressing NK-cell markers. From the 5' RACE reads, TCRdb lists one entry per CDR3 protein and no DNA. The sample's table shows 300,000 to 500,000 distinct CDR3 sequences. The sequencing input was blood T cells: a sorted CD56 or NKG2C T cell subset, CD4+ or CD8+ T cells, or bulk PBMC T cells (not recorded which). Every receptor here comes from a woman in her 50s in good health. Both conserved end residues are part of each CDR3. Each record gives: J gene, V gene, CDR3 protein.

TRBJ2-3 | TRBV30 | CAWRAGVLADTQYF
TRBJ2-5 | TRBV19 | CASSIGLDEQETQYF
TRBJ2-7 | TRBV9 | CASSSDPGLVINEQYF
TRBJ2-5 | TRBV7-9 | CASSPSWGVETQYF
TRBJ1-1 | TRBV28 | CASTLSGGSTEAFF
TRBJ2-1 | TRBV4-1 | CASSQLAGGVNEQFF
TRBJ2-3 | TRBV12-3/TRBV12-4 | CASKNRVPKTDTQYF
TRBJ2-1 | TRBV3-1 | CASSRWRSNEQFF
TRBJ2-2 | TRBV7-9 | CASDPRVTSAGELFF
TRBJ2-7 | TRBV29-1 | CSVDLSPISYEQYF
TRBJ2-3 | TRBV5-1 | CASRGLSYTDTQYF
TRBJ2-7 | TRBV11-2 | CASSFQASTLPYEQYF
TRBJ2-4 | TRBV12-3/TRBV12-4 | CASRPAGGKKNIQYF
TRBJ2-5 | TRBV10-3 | CAISETGGPQETQYF
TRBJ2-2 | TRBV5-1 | CASSTEGTGATGELFF
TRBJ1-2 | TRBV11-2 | CASLGSSYGYTF
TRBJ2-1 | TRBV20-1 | CSARERGNYNEQFF
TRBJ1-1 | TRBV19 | CASSIAEVDAEAFF
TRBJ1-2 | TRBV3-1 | CASSQGGRANYGYTF
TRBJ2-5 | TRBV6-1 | CASNLAGEGETQYF
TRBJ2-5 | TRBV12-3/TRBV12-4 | CASSLGSGNLQETQYF
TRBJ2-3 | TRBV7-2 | CASSFSGGRTSTDTQYF
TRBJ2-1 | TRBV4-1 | CASSQDRGNYNEQFF
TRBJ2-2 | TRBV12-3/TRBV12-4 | CASSFSRDPNTGELFF
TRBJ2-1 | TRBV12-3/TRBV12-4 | CASSLEPPRYEQFF
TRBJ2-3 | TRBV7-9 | CASSPGTRSADTQYF
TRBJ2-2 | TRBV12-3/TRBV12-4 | CASSFTTGWTGELFF
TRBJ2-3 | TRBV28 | CASSFYRGGTDTQYF
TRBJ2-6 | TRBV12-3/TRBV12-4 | CASSLMSGDGANVLTF
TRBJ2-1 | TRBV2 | CASSEPFQTYNEQFF
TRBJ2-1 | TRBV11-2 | CASSPRTSGSGEQFF
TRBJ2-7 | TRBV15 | CATSRTSVSSLDYEQYF
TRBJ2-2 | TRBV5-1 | CASSPNTGNTGELFF
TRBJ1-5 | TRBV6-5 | CASRPLTGTGHSNQPQHF
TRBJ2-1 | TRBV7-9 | CASSLGTSLHDEQFF
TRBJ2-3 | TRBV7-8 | CASSSAGTSTDTQYF
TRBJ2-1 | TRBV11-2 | CASSKSRLAGDNGEQFF
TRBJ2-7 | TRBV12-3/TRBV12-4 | CASSPHRPGLGSYEQYF
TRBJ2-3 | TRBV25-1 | CASRSVSGHTQYF
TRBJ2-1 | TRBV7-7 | CASSLARALNNEQFF
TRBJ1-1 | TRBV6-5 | CASSYARGGVTEAFF
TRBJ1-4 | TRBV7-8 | CASSFDGVEKLFF
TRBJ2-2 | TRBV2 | CASSRDQNTGELFF
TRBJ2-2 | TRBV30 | CAWWQLNTGELFF
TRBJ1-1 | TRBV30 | CAWDRVHTEAFF
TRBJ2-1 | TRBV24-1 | CATSGGQGNEQFF
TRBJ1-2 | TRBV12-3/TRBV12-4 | CATGRYVGGANYGYTF
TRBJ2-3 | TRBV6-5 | CASTRTGSWSTDTQYF
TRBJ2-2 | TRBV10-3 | CAITQTGPNTGELFF
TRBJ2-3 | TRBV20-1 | CSASGNGPDTQYF
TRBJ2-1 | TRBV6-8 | CASLSRYNEQFF
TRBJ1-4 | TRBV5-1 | CASSVGGGTNEKLFF
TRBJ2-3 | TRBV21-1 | CASSKGAGQGFLCTDTQYF
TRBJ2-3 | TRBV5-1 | CASSPGGPKTDTQYF
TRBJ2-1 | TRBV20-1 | CSARVSPGTRTHEQFF
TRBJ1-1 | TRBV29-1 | CSAIRGGANTEAFF
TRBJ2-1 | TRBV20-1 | CSATSGLAGFVEQFF
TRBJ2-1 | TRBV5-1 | CASRRVSLNEQFF
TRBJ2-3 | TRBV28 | CASSQGGVGTDTQYF
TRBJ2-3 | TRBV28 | CASSWEGPLDTQYF